Sequencing of this T cell receptor (beta chain) was carried out in a study of post-analysis software for immune sequencing data. The CDR3 spans 14 residues. In germline, CDR1 is LNHDA, CDR2 SQIVND (reference sequence). With respect to this clonotype: Its target is not known. The junction departs from the called germline gene at one end, perhaps through a read error.

Sequencing libraries made from TCR beta cDNA carried unique molecular identifiers. One entry per CDR3 protein, called by TCRdb with MiXCR from the PCR reads. Among hundreds of thousands of distinct CDR3 sequences listed, less than 40% were seen once. General study findings and limits: When patients were compared with controls, 4 or 5 TRBV segments were more frequent, TRBV5-6, TRBV5-1 and TRBV20-1 among them. When compared against controls, multiple sclerosis patients showed significantly lower normalized Chao1 diversity.

This rearrangement joins TRBV19 to TRBJ2-1; D is unclear. This clonotype was obtained from a girl aged 5-17 years with multiple sclerosis. The material sequenced was blood. Here the CDR3 DNA reads TGTGCCAGTAGTATAGCTAGGCCGAACAATGAGCGGTTCTTC. Its translation is CASSIARPNNERFF.